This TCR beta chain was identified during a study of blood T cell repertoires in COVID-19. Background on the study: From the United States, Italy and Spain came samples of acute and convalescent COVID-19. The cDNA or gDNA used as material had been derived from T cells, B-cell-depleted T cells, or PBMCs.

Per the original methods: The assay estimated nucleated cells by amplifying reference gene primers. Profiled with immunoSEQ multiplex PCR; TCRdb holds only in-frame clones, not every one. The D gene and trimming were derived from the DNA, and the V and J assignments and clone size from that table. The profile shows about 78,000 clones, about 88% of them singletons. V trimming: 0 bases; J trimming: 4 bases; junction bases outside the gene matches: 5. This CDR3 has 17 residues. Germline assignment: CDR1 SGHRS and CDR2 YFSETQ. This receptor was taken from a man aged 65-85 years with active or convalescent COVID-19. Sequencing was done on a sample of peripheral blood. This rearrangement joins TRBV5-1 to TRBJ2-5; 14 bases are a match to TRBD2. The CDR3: CASSLGLAGGPVETQYF. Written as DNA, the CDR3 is TGCGCCAGCAGCTTGGGACTAGCGGGAGGGCCTGTAGAGACCCAGTACTTC.